Many counts were recorded for the clone carrying this T cell receptor beta chain. Its antigen is still unknown. These data are taken from a study of T cell repertoires in cytomegalovirus infection. Study context: Selected CMV epitopes included recently identified HLA-C-restricted ones as well as well-studied HLA-B-restricted ones. Public TCR beta signatures marked donors with CMV infection and the matching HLA.

TCRdb called the reads again in MiXCR, with one record for every CDR3 protein. The table lists around 710,000 distinct CDR3 sequences, 25% to 35% of them singletons. The CDR3 consists of 14 residues. V lost 6 bases and J 4 bases, leaving 15 bases between the germline ends. Germline-derived CDR1 and CDR2 are MNHEY and SMNVEV (reference sequence). The TCR was taken from a human donor in good health (CMV status not recorded). Some clones in this sample may be carry-over from other donors' samples. The V and J genes are TRBV27 and TRBJ1-2; TRBD1 is a possible D gene (6 bases). Source: cultured CD8+ T cells from PBMCs, taken from culture after CMV antigen stimulation. The CDR3 DNA reads as TGTGCCAGCAGCGCCCGGGGGCGCGTCTATGGCTACACCTTC. It yields the protein CASSARGRVYGYTF.